The 29 T cell receptor beta chains in this list originate from one sample, sequenced in a study of cytomegalovirus exposure and HLA in healthy donors. PCR involved 60 Vbeta and 13 Jbeta primers. Produced via immunoSEQ multiplex PCR; TCRdb's table is partial and in-frame only. Seen here are some 110,000 clones, more than 80% observed once, and the top ten hold roughly 6%. Sequencing was done on a sample of PBMCs. These receptors were taken from a man aged 18 to 29 in good health and CMV-seronegative.

This rearrangement joins TRBV15 to TRBJ1-5; tentative D call: TRBD1 (6 bases). V lost 0 bases and J lost 7, with 22 bases in between. There are 18 residues in the CDR3. Germline-derived CDR1 and CDR2 are LNHNV and YYDKDF (reference sequence). CDR3 amino acids: CATSRDLRGGGVWQPQHF. In DNA, the CDR3 is TGTGCCACCAGCAGAGATCTAAGGGGAGGGGGAGTGTGGCAGCCCCAGCATTTT.

In its sample, this clone was seen once. V and J are TRBV30 and TRBJ2-3; no definite D call. Germline V gene sequence: CDR1 GTSNPN, CDR2 SVGIG (reference sequence). The CDR3 length is 12 residues. Trimming removed 0 bases from V and 8 bases from J, with 9 bases in between. The CDR3 nucleotides are TGTGCCTGGAGTGTGACTGCTCGTACGCAGTATTTT. Translated: CAWSVTARTQYF.

V and J are TRBV27 and TRBJ2-5; TRBD1 agrees at 8 bases. This CDR3 has 14 amino acids. Germline V gives CDR1 MNHEY, CDR2 SMNVEV (reference sequence). V was clipped by 7 bases and J by 5 bases; unmatched bases: 9. The CDR3 reads CASTSTGAGETQYF. CDR3 sequence (DNA): TGTGCCAGCACCTCGACAGGGGCCGGGGAGACCCAGTACTTC.

CDR3 coding DNA: TGTGCCAGCAGCTTAGGACAGGGGAGGGATACTGAAGCTTTCTTT. Amino acids: CASSLGQGRDTEAFF. This rearrangement joins TRBV5-5 to TRBJ1-1; 9 bases map to TRBD1. Germline-derived CDR1 and CDR2 are SGHKS and YYEKEE (reference sequence). Losses at the gene ends were 2 bases for V and 5 bases for J; bases not matched to a gene: 7. CDR3 length: 15 residues.

V usage is TRBV10-3 and J usage is TRBJ2-1; the match to TRBD1 covers 9 bases. V shed 2 bases and J 12 bases; nucleotides not matched to a gene: 17. The CDR3 covers 17 residues. The V gene's germline CDR1 is ENHRY and CDR2 SYGVKD. In nucleotides, the CDR3 is TGTGCCATCAGTGAGAACCCGGGCACAGGGGGCCGAGGTTTGCAGTTCTTC. As protein: CAISENPGTGGRGLQFF.

The chain joins TRBV4-1 to TRBJ1-1; TRBD1 might be the D (5 bases). The CDR3 is 16 amino acids. Germline CDR1 MGHRA, CDR2 YSYEKL. V lost 0 bases to trimming and J lost 6 bases, with 17 bases between them. The CDR3, as DNA: TGCGCCAGCAGCCAAGACCGGTCCCCCAGGGTCCCTGAAGCTTTCTTT. Protein: CASSQDRSPRVPEAFF.

The genes are TRBV6-5 and TRBJ2-7; weak D call: TRBD2 (5 bases). Between the trimmed V and J ends, which lost 0 bases and 3 bases, there was a span of 12 bases. This CDR3 comprises 15 residues. The germline CDR1 and CDR2 sequences are MNHEY and SVGAGI. The CDR3 coding sequence is TGTGCCAGCAGTTACTCCTCGACCCGGGACTACGAGCAGTACTTC. Translating it yields CASSYSSTRDYEQYF.

In this sample, this clone turned up a few times. The gene calls are TRBV6-5 and TRBJ2-1; the D gene is possibly TRBD2 (5 bases). Germline loops: CDR1 MNHEY, CDR2 SVGAGI. The CDR3 extends over 13 amino acids. The ends were cut back, 5 bases at V and 6 bases at J, with 11 bases in the middle. CDR3 loop: CASSLLGSNEQFF. The CDR3, as DNA: TGTGCCAGCAGTCTACTAGGGAGCAATGAGCAGTTCTTC.

This chain uses TRBV5-4 with TRBJ2-7; possibly TRBD1 for D (5 bases). Germline lookup yields CDR1 SGHNT and CDR2 YYREEE (reference sequence). This CDR3 has 15 residues. V gave up 0 bases and J gave up 2 bases, with 12 bases separating them. The CDR3 region has the DNA TGTGCCAGCAGCTTGGGAGTAGACAGTACCTACGAGCAGTACTTC. Protein sequence: CASSLGVDSTYEQYF.

This chain links TRBV2 with TRBJ1-5; TRBD1 matches 10 bases. CDR1 and CDR2 (germline): SNHLY, FYNNEI. V gave up 2 bases and J gave up 16 bases; unmatched junction bases: 5. The CDR3 extends over 12 amino acids. The CDR3 loop reads CASSESDRGEHF. The CDR3 region has the DNA TGTGCCAGCAGTGAATCGGACAGGGGGGAACATTTT.

The CDR3 DNA is TGTGCCATCAGTGCGGGAGGGCCCTCAGAGACCCAGTACTTC. Translated: CAISAGGPSETQYF. The chain has TRBV10-3 and TRBJ2-5; 8 positions match TRBD2. The ends lost 4 bases at V and 4 bases at J; junction bases unmatched: 5. Germline V CDR1 and CDR2: ENHRY, SYGVKD. The CDR3 spans 14 residues.

The J gene is TRBJ2-1, the V gene TRBV27; 13 nucleotides align to TRBD2. V shed 5 bases and J 6 bases; nucleotides not matched to a gene: 10. The CDR3 spans 17 residues. Germline V CDR1 and CDR2: MNHEY, SMNVEV (reference sequence). DNA of the CDR3: TGTGCCAGCAGTATGGGACTAGCGGGACCGGAGGGCAATGAGCAGTTCTTC. As protein: CASSMGLAGPEGNEQFF.

The chain carries TRBV28 and TRBJ2-2; possibly TRBD2 for D (6 bases). Germline V gene sequence: CDR1 MDHEN, CDR2 SYDVKM. CDR3 size: 20 residues. Trimming took off 5 bases at V and 3 bases at J, with 28 bases between the two ends. The CDR3 sequence: CASSRGWRLDGKGDTGELFF. The CDR3, as DNA: TGTGCCAGCAGTCGCGGGTGGAGACTAGACGGCAAAGGCGACACCGGGGAGCTGTTTTTT.

V usage is TRBV7-3 and J usage is TRBJ1-1; 8 bases match TRBD1. Germline lookup yields CDR1 SGHTA and CDR2 FQGTGA. The CDR3 covers 13 residues. J was trimmed by 5 bases and V by 5 bases; bases with no gene match: 4. The CDR3 coding sequence is TGTGCCAGCAGCCAGGGGGCAGGGACTGAAGCTTTCTTT. This translates into CASSQGAGTEAFF.

This clone was found once. The chain has TRBV9 and TRBJ2-2, with 8 bases aligning to TRBD2. Germline V gene data show CDR1 as SGDLS and CDR2 as YYNGEE. The J segment lost 1 base and the V segment lost 3 bases, leaving 8 bases of the junction unmatched. The CDR3 is made up of 17 amino acids. The DNA of the CDR3 is TGTGCCAGCAGCGACGAATTAGCGGGACTGAACACCGGGGAGCTGTTTTTT. It translates to CASSDELAGLNTGELFF.

CDR3: CASSPGSRREKLFF. The CDR3 nucleotides are TGTGCCAGCAGCCCCGGGTCCCGGCGAGAAAAACTGTTTTTT. The chain couples TRBV9 to TRBJ1-4; D gene ambiguous. V was clipped by 4 bases and J by 8 bases, with 15 bases between them. The CDR3 totals 14 residues. CDR1 and CDR2 (germline): SGDLS, YYNGEE.

This chain connects TRBV5-5 to TRBJ2-7; TRBD2 is a possible D gene (6 bases). CDR3 length: 15 amino acids. V was cut by 4 bases and J by 1 base, with 15 bases left in between. The germline CDR1 and CDR2 sequences are SGHKS and YYEKEE (reference sequence). This chain's CDR3 is CASSPGLLGSYEQYF. The CDR3 nucleotides read TGTGCCAGCAGCCCCGGACTATTGGGTTCCTACGAGCAGTACTTC.

This sequence joins TRBV4-2 and TRBJ2-5; 12 nucleotides agree with TRBD2. The germline V gene has CDR1 LGHNA and CDR2 YNFKEQ. V dropped 2 bases and J dropped 5; count of bases not matched to a gene: 12. The CDR3 totals 18 residues. CDR3 nucleotides: TGTGCCAGCAGCCAAAATAACCTAGCGGGAGGGTTCAGGGAGACCCAGTACTTC. This codes for CASSQNNLAGGFRETQYF.

CDR3 sequence: CASSDRPGQGSNQPQHF. CDR3 nucleotides: TGCGCCAGCAGCGACCGCCCAGGACAGGGTAGCAATCAGCCCCAGCATTTT. The chain combines TRBV4-1 with TRBJ1-5; TRBD1 aligns across 8 bases. V trimming: 5 bases; J trimming: 0 bases; junction bases outside the gene matches: 9. This CDR3 contains 17 residues. CDR1 and CDR2 (germline): MGHRA, YSYEKL.

The rearrangement joins TRBV27 to TRBJ2-3; 7 bases fit TRBD1. This CDR3 contains 16 residues. Germline lookup yields CDR1 MNHEY and CDR2 SMNVEV (reference sequence). J gave up 2 bases and V 7 bases, and 12 bases lay outside the gene matches. This CDR3 is CASTLRGGGYTDTQYF. In DNA, the CDR3 is TGTGCCAGCACCCTGAGAGGGGGCGGGTACACAGATACGCAGTATTTT.

The V and J genes are TRBV9 and TRBJ2-3; D uncertain. This CDR3 is 11 amino acids long. Germline V CDR1 and CDR2: SGDLS, YYNGEE. V lost 3 bases to trimming and J lost 3 bases, with 2 bases between them. The CDR3 nucleotides are TGTGCCAGCAGCGCGACAGATACGCAGTATTTT. Translation: CASSATDTQYF. Looking up the rest from reference TRBV9 and TRBJ2-3 gives the full variable domain: DSGVTQTPKHLITATGQRVTLRCSPRSGDLSVYWYQQSLDQGLQFLIQYYNGEERAKGNILERFSAQQFPDLHSELNLSSLELGDSALYFCASSATDTQYFGPGTRLTVL.

J is TRBJ1-6 and V is TRBV28; D may be TRBD1 (6 bases). V was pared by 8 bases and J by 10 bases, with 24 bases between. Germline values: CDR1 MDHEN, CDR2 SYDVKM. The CDR3 length is 16 residues. CDR3 in amino acids: CASQTPLQGSGSPLHF. CDR3 in DNA: TGTGCCAGCCAGACCCCCCTACAGGGCTCTGGGTCACCCCTCCACTTT.

This clone turned up a few times. The V gene is TRBV4-3, the J gene TRBJ2-1; no clear D. V was shortened by 0 bases and J by 9 bases, with 12 bases between the two germline ends. There are 14 residues in the CDR3. Per the germline V gene, CDR1 is LGHNA and CDR2 is YSLEER. CDR3 amino acids: CASSQDPLVSEQFF. CDR3 in DNA: TGCGCCAGCAGCCAAGATCCCCTTGTCAGTGAGCAGTTCTTC.

This chain uses TRBV5-3 with TRBJ1-5; 9 bases match TRBD1. TRBV5-3 is an open reading frame whose function is uncertain. This CDR3 comprises 18 residues. V was clipped by 4 bases and J by 5 bases; unmatched bases: 16. The DNA of the CDR3 is TGTGCCAGAAGCAGCGTGCCGTCCTGGACAGGGGAGTATCAGCCCCAGCATTTT. This encodes CARSSVPSWTGEYQPQHF.

V is TRBV7-3 and J is TRBJ1-6; tentative D call: TRBD1 (5 bases). V was trimmed by 5 bases and J by 1 base, leaving 9 bases between them. This CDR3 is built from 15 residues. Germline V gene data show CDR1 as SGHTA and CDR2 as FQGTGA. The CDR3 sequence: CASSPGGSYNSPLHF. CDR3 nucleotides: TGTGCCAGCAGCCCCGGGGGGTCCTATAATTCACCCCTCCACTTT.

The chain is built from TRBV11-2 and TRBJ2-7, with TRBD1 identical over 8 bases. Germline V gene sequence: CDR1 SGHAT, CDR2 FQNNGV. The CDR3 spans 14 residues. The trim removed 6 bases at V and 2 bases at J, leaving 6 bases unmatched. For the CDR3, the DNA is TGTGCCAGCAGATTGACAGGGGCTCCCTACGAGCAGTACTTC. Its translation is CASRLTGAPYEQYF.

The J gene is TRBJ1-2, the V gene TRBV12-5; TRBD1 matches at 8 bases. CDR1 LGHNT and CDR2 FRNRAP come from the germline V gene. The length of the CDR3 is 12 residues. With 6 bases clipped from V and 7 bases from J, the junction kept 4 bases outside the gene matches. Here the CDR3 DNA reads TGTGCTAGTGGGACAGGGGTAGGTGGCTACACCTTC. It translates to CASGTGVGGYTF.

J is TRBJ2-2 and V is TRBV4-1; no definite D call. With 0 bases removed from V and 5 bases from J, the gap between germline ends came to 13 bases. CDR1 and CDR2 (germline): MGHRA, YSYEKL. This CDR3 is built from 16 residues. The CDR3 loop is CASSQDPGRRTGELFF. The CDR3 coding sequence is TGCGCCAGCAGCCAAGATCCTGGCAGGCGAACCGGGGAGCTGTTTTTT.

This clone was detected once. This chain connects TRBV5-6 to TRBJ1-3, with 8 positions matching TRBD1. CDR1 is SGHDT, CDR2 YYEEEE, per germline. This CDR3 has 16 amino acids. V lost 3 bases, J lost 0 bases, and 5 bases stayed unmatched. This chain's CDR3 is CASSSDRATSGNTIYF. DNA for the CDR3: TGTGCCAGCAGCTCGGACAGGGCTACCTCTGGAAACACCATATATTTT. Drawing the rest from reference TRBV5-6 and TRBJ1-3, the complete variable domain is DAGVTQSPTHLIKTRGQQVTLRCSPKSGHDTVSWYQQALGQGPQFIFQYYEEEERQRGNFPDRFSGHQFPNYSSELNVNALLLGDSALYLCASSSDRATSGNTIYFGEGSWLTVV.